The T cell receptor (beta chain) under discussion was sequenced for a study of blood T cells in healthy people across ages. The study's findings and limits: When set beside aged donors, long-lived donors presented more naive CD4+ cells and higher diversity. Getting older went along with TCR beta diversity per million T cells dropping roughly linearly.

Then a second PCR, running roughly 7 to 11 cycles, was carried out with a sample-barcoded 5' primer and a J-beta primer mix. In TCRdb, the 5' RACE reads were re-called with MiXCR into one record per CDR3 protein. The sample consists of 730,000 or so distinct CDR3 sequences, roughly 44% of them appearing once. Individuals who donated were healthy Caucasians from Russia aged roughly 6 to 90. Isolation recovered at least 6.5 million PBMCs from every sample. Trimming took off 2 bases at V and 0 bases at J, with 22 bases between the two ends. CDR3 length equals 19 residues. Germline loops: CDR1 SGHKS, CDR2 YYEKEE (reference sequence). For this clonotype: Its specificity is not known.

The V call is TRBV5-5, the J call TRBJ2-3; maybe TRBD2 (6 bases). The source material was blood. This receptor was taken from a woman aged 55-69 years in good health. CDR3 nucleotide sequence: TGTGCCAGCAGCTTTAGGGGTCGCGGGGCCTCCGCAAGCACAGATACGCAGTATTTT. This codes for CASSFRGRGASASTDTQYF. The full variable domain, completed using reference TRBV5-5 and TRBJ2-3, is DAGVTQSPTHLIKTRGQQVTLRCSPISGHKSVSWYQQVLGQGPQFIFQYYEKEERGRGNFPDRFSARQFPNYSSELNVNALLLGDSALYLCASSFRGRGASASTDTQYFGPGTRLTVL.